Listed below are T cell receptor beta chains from one sample, sequenced in a study of CD4 and CD8 cells across lung adenocarcinoma regions. From the PCR reads, TCRdb called clonotypes with MiXCR, one entry per CDR3 protein. The profile shows several thousand distinct CDR3 sequences, about three fifths of them singletons. What was sequenced was CD4+ T cells from the center of a lung tumor. Every receptor here comes from a male donor with lung adenocarcinoma. The CD4 and CD8 labels of this study may be unreliable. Both conserved end residues are part of each CDR3. D genes are given only for firm matches. Clone size is given for some rows only: seen once, a few or many times, or a class if the clone is expanded.

v_call: TRBV6-1
clone_size: few
j_call: TRBJ2-1
d_call: .
cdr3_nt: TGTGCCAGCAGTGAATGGGGTGAGCAGTTCTTC
cdr3_aa: CASSEWGEQFF

v_call: TRBV12-3/TRBV12-4
clone_size: once
j_call: TRBJ2-5
d_call: .
cdr3_nt: TGTGCCAGCAGTTTTGGTCGGGGGCCCTCACAAGAGACCCAGTACTTC
cdr3_aa: CASSFGRGPSQETQYF

v_call: TRBV6-5
clone_size: .
j_call: TRBJ1-1
d_call: TRBD1
cdr3_nt: TGTGCCAGCAGTTCCTACAGGGGTGAAGCTTTCTTT
cdr3_aa: CASSSYRGEAFF

v_call: TRBV6-1
clone_size: .
j_call: TRBJ2-1
d_call: TRBD2
cdr3_nt: TGTGCCAGCCGATTCGGGGGGAGTACCTACAATGAGCAGTTCTTC
cdr3_aa: CASRFGGSTYNEQFF

v_call: TRBV6-5
clone_size: .
j_call: TRBJ2-6
d_call: .
cdr3_nt: TGTGCCAGCAGTTCGTCTGGGGCCAACGAGCAGAATTTC
cdr3_aa: CASSSSGANEQNF

v_call: TRBV25-1
clone_size: .
j_call: TRBJ2-2
d_call: .
cdr3_nt: TGTGCCAGCAGCCAACTAGGGAACACCGGGGAGCTGTTTTTT
cdr3_aa: CASSQLGNTGELFF

v_call: TRBV4-1
clone_size: .
j_call: TRBJ1-1
d_call: .
cdr3_nt: TGCGCCAGCAGCCAAGCTCGGGGATGGACTGAAGCTTTCTTT
cdr3_aa: CASSQARGWTEAFF

v_call: TRBV6-1
clone_size: .
j_call: TRBJ2-5
d_call: .
cdr3_nt: TGTGCCAGCAGTGAAGGGGCGACGAGAGAGACCCAGTACTTC
cdr3_aa: CASSEGATRETQYF

v_call: TRBV6-5
clone_size: .
j_call: TRBJ2-4
d_call: .
cdr3_nt: TGTGCCAGCAGTTACTCGCAGGGATGGAACATTCAGTACTTC
cdr3_aa: CASSYSQGWNIQYF

v_call: TRBV6-1
clone_size: .
j_call: TRBJ1-1
d_call: TRBD1
cdr3_nt: TGTGCCAGCAGTGTTGGGAGGGACAGGGTAAAAGGTAGTGAAGCTTTCTTT
cdr3_aa: CASSVGRDRVKGSEAFF

v_call: TRBV6-1
clone_size: few
j_call: TRBJ2-1
d_call: TRBD2
cdr3_nt: TGTGCCAGCAGTCTCCGGGGGGTAGCGGGAGGTCTCCATGAGCAGTTCTTC
cdr3_aa: CASSLRGVAGGLHEQFF

v_call: TRBV6-5
clone_size: .
j_call: TRBJ1-2
d_call: .
cdr3_nt: TGTGCCAGCAGTTTATTGGGTTTAGGGCAGGCGGGCGCCTATGGCTACACCTTC
cdr3_aa: CASSLLGLGQAGAYGYTF

v_call: TRBV6-1
clone_size: few
j_call: TRBJ2-7
d_call: TRBD1
cdr3_nt: TGTGCCAGCAGTACCCGGACAGGGGCCTACGAGCAGTACTTC
cdr3_aa: CASSTRTGAYEQYF

v_call: TRBV6-1
clone_size: .
j_call: TRBJ2-1
d_call: TRBD1
cdr3_nt: TGTGCCAGCAGGGCCCCGGGACAGGCCTACAATGAGCAATTCTTC
cdr3_aa: CASRAPGQAYNEQFF

v_call: TRBV10-3
clone_size: .
j_call: TRBJ2-1
d_call: .
cdr3_nt: TGTGCCATCAGTGAGTCGGAGATCCACGAGCAGTTCTTC
cdr3_aa: CAISESEIHEQFF

v_call: TRBV3-1
clone_size: once
j_call: TRBJ1-2
d_call: .
cdr3_nt: TGTGCCAGCAGCCCCAGACTGAAAGGCTACACCTTC
cdr3_aa: CASSPRLKGYTF

v_call: TRBV6-1
clone_size: .
j_call: TRBJ2-2
d_call: .
cdr3_nt: TGTGCCAGCAGTGGCTGTGAGAACACCGGGGAGCAGTTTTTT
cdr3_aa: CASSGCENTGEQFF

v_call: TRBV27
clone_size: large
j_call: TRBJ2-5
d_call: TRBD1
cdr3_nt: TGTGCCAGCAGTCGGGACAGGGGTTTTAGGGAGACCCAGTACTTC
cdr3_aa: CASSRDRGFRETQYF

v_call: TRBV30
clone_size: medium-sized
j_call: TRBJ2-3
d_call: .
cdr3_nt: TGTGCCTGGAGTAAGGTGCCCAAATCGGATACGCAGTATTTT
cdr3_aa: CAWSKVPKSDTQYF

v_call: TRBV24-1
clone_size: .
j_call: TRBJ2-4
d_call: .
cdr3_nt: TGTGCCACCAGTGACCCCCTTTGGTCGGGCCTGTGGGGCAAAAATACGCAGTACTTC
cdr3_aa: CATSDPLWSGLWGKNTQYF

v_call: TRBV6-1
clone_size: .
j_call: TRBJ2-2
d_call: .
cdr3_nt: TGTGCCAGCAGTGCCCGGGGGGCGAGCACCGGGGAGCTGTTTTTT
cdr3_aa: CASSARGASTGELFF

v_call: TRBV6-1
clone_size: .
j_call: TRBJ2-5
d_call: TRBD2
cdr3_nt: TGTGCCAGCAGTGAAGCGCCTAGCGGCCCCCAAGAGACCCAGTACTTC
cdr3_aa: CASSEAPSGPQETQYF

v_call: TRBV5-1
clone_size: .
j_call: TRBJ1-4
d_call: .
cdr3_nt: TGCGCCAGCAGCTTGGGACAGGTTGGCGAAAAACTGTTTTTT
cdr3_aa: CASSLGQVGEKLFF

v_call: TRBV6-1
clone_size: .
j_call: TRBJ2-1
d_call: .
cdr3_nt: TGTGCCAGCAGTGAAGGGGCCGTAAAGGTTGGTGAGCAGTTCTTC
cdr3_aa: CASSEGAVKVGEQFF

v_call: TRBV10-1
clone_size: few
j_call: TRBJ1-1
d_call: TRBD1
cdr3_nt: TGCGCCAGCAGTCGAGGACAGGGAGAAGCTTTCTTT
cdr3_aa: CASSRGQGEAFF

v_call: TRBV12-3/TRBV12-4
clone_size: .
j_call: TRBJ2-1
d_call: TRBD2
cdr3_nt: TGTGCCAGCAGACCTCCGGGACTAGCGGGAGCCGAGCAGTTCTTC
cdr3_aa: CASRPPGLAGAEQFF

v_call: TRBV10-3
clone_size: .
j_call: TRBJ2-5
d_call: .
cdr3_nt: TGTGCCATCAGGGGGCGAGGGGGGGGTGAGCCAGAGACGCAGTACTTC
cdr3_aa: CAIRGRGGGEPETQYF

v_call: TRBV6-1
clone_size: .
j_call: TRBJ1-2
d_call: .
cdr3_nt: TGTGCCAGCAGTGAATTGGCGGGAACCTATGGCTACACCTTC
cdr3_aa: CASSELAGTYGYTF

v_call: TRBV7-3
clone_size: medium-sized
j_call: TRBJ2-1
d_call: TRBD1
cdr3_nt: TGTGCCAGCAGCACTGGGGAAGGGGGCATGGATGAGCAGTTCTTC
cdr3_aa: CASSTGEGGMDEQFF

v_call: TRBV5-1
clone_size: .
j_call: TRBJ2-7
d_call: .
cdr3_nt: TGCGCCAGCAGCTTAGGGGTGGCGTCCTACGAGCAGTACTTC
cdr3_aa: CASSLGVASYEQYF

v_call: TRBV11-2
clone_size: .
j_call: TRBJ2-3
d_call: .
cdr3_nt: TGTGCCAGCAGACAAACAGGGTCTAGCACAGATACGCAGTATTTT
cdr3_aa: CASRQTGSSTDTQYF

v_call: TRBV6-1
clone_size: medium-sized
j_call: TRBJ1-1
d_call: .
cdr3_nt: TGTGCCAGCAGTGAAGCATTTTCTGTCGACAGGAACACTGAAGCTTTCTTT
cdr3_aa: CASSEAFSVDRNTEAFF

v_call: TRBV6-1
clone_size: .
j_call: TRBJ1-4
d_call: .
cdr3_nt: TGTGCCAGCAGTGAAAGAGGGGGGACTAATGAAAAACTGTTTTTT
cdr3_aa: CASSERGGTNEKLFF

v_call: TRBV6-4
clone_size: large
j_call: TRBJ2-1
d_call: TRBD1
cdr3_nt: TGTGCCAGCAGTGGACAGGGTGGCAATGAGCAGTTCTTC
cdr3_aa: CASSGQGGNEQFF

v_call: TRBV6-1
clone_size: few
j_call: TRBJ2-1
d_call: TRBD2
cdr3_nt: TGTGCCAGCAGTGAACTAGCGGGAGCAAAGCTCAGTGAGCAGTTCTTC
cdr3_aa: CASSELAGAKLSEQFF

v_call: TRBV6-1
clone_size: few
j_call: TRBJ1-6
d_call: .
cdr3_nt: TGTGCCAGCAGTGAAGACCACACCAGGCCGGATTCACCCCTCCACTTT
cdr3_aa: CASSEDHTRPDSPLHF

v_call: TRBV10-1
clone_size: medium-sized
j_call: TRBJ2-2
d_call: .
cdr3_nt: TGCGCCAGTAGTATCGGGACCGGGGAGCTGTTTTTT
cdr3_aa: CASSIGTGELFF

v_call: TRBV11-3
clone_size: .
j_call: TRBJ2-3
d_call: .
cdr3_nt: TGTGCCAGCAGCTTAGCGGCAGGCACAGATACGCAGTATTTT
cdr3_aa: CASSLAAGTDTQYF

v_call: TRBV6-1
clone_size: few
j_call: TRBJ2-6
d_call: .
cdr3_nt: TGTGCCAGCAGTCGGTGGGCTGACTACTCTGGGGCCAACGTCCTGACTTTC
cdr3_aa: CASSRWADYSGANVLTF